The T cell receptor (beta chain) described here comes from a study of T cell responses to AZD1222 COVID-19 vaccine. Germline V gene data show CDR1 as LGHDT and CDR2 as YNNKEL (reference sequence). The germline V and J ends were trimmed by 1 base and 2 bases, with 6 bases remaining between them. This CDR3 is 13 amino acids long. The repertoire was sequenced with immunoSEQ multiplex PCR; TCRdb's copy has only in-frame clones and lacks some. Among about 130,000 clones listed, 88% were seen once. The TCR sequence derives from an adult in good health. Sequencing used peripheral blood, obtained on day 0 of MenACWY control vaccination. This chain uses TRBV3-1 (or the pseudogene TRBV3-2) with TRBJ2-7; D is unclear. This CDR3 is CASSQGGTYEQYF. The DNA of the CDR3 is TGTGCCAGCAGCCAAGGGGGAACCTACGAGCAGTACTTC.